This T cell receptor beta chain was captured in a study of blood T cell repertoires in COVID-19. Study-wide context: From the United States, Italy and Spain came samples of acute and convalescent COVID-19. Sample material is recorded as cDNA or gDNA derived from T cells, B-cell-depleted T cells, or PBMCs.

The Seattle site enrolled patients during active infection and followed them longitudinally. The germline gives CDR1 KGHSH, CDR2 LQKENI. The V gene lost 8 bases and the J gene lost 3 bases, with 18 bases spanning the gap. This CDR3 spans 15 amino acids. Authors' analysis steps: Amplification with reference gene primers provided the estimates of nucleated cell counts. Profiled with immunoSEQ multiplex PCR; TCRdb holds only in-frame clones, not every one. V, J and clone size are taken as reported in that table, and D and trimming were inferred from the DNA itself. The sample consists of under 350,000 clones, about nine tenths of them appearing once.

The origin of this receptor is a woman aged 25 to 39 with COVID-19, enrolled during active disease. Sequencing input: peripheral blood. This rearrangement joins TRBV18 to TRBJ2-3, with D possibly matching TRBD2 (6 bases). CDR3 amino acids: CASRYGGVGTDTQYF. DNA for the CDR3: TGTGCCAGCCGCTACGGGGGAGTCGGGACAGATACGCAGTATTTT.